This TCR beta chain was observed in a study of T cells after yellow fever vaccination. This clonotype occurred many times. Its antigen is unidentified. Broader study findings: Detected again after the booster were most primary-vaccination clones, at almost 97% CD4 and 88% CD8. Relatively few clonotypes were ones that appeared in both CD4 and CD8 compartments.

Production of TCR cDNA was by 5'RACE template switching, which also added a universal primer site and UMIs. MiXCR, applied by TCRdb to the 5' RACE reads, yields one record per CDR3 protein. The repertoire holds a few hundred thousand distinct CDR3 sequences, over 8% seen once, with roughly 17% in the top ten. Sequenced here: PBMCs, sampled on the day of the first yellow fever vaccination. This clonotype was sampled from a man younger than 30 who received the YFV17D yellow fever vaccine.

The CDR3 coding sequence is TGTGCCAGCAGCTTTAAGGGGGTCACTGAAGCTTTCTTT. Residues: CASSFKGVTEAFF. The V gene is TRBV7-3, the J gene TRBJ1-1; possibly TRBD1 for D (6 bases). V lost 3 bases and J 4 bases, leaving 9 bases between the germline ends. Germline V gene lookup returns CDR1 SGHTA and CDR2 FQGTGA. This CDR3 has 13 residues.